This T cell receptor beta chain was sequenced in a study of blood T cell repertoires in COVID-19. Whole-study context: The origin of the acute and convalescent COVID-19 samples was the United States, Italy and Spain. PBMCs, B-cell-depleted T cells, or T cells provided the cDNA or gDNA that made up the material.

Original analysis: Amplified reference gene primers provided the basis for estimating nucleated cell counts. Some clones are missing from TCRdb's copy, which holds only in-frame ones; the method was immunoSEQ multiplex PCR. V and J calls and clone size are copied from that table; D and trimming were computed from the DNA. The sample carries roughly 97,000 clones, around 84% recorded once. This CDR3 has 16 residues. With 5 bases clipped from V and 5 bases from J, the junction kept 14 bases outside the gene matches. Per the germline V gene, CDR1 is SGHAT and CDR2 is FQNNGV. This clonotype originated in a man in his 60s with acute or convalescent COVID-19. This chain connects TRBV11-2 to TRBJ2-5, with TRBD1 matching 7 bases. Sample: peripheral blood. The CDR3 DNA sequence: TGTGCCAGCAGCCGCCGACCCGAGGGGGCCTGGGAGACCCAGTACTTC. The encoded protein is CASSRRPEGAWETQYF.